Listed below are T cell receptor beta chains from one sample, sequenced in a study of T cells in tumors after PD-1 blockade. Measured with immunoSEQ multiplex PCR; TCRdb has only the in-frame clones, and not every one. The repertoire has 45,000 to 60,000 clones, approximately 84% of them found once; the top ten carry under 5%. Here the sequenced sample was PBMCs, taken before anti-PD-1 treatment. These receptors were obtained from a human donor with basal cell carcinoma. The CDR3 runs from the conserved cysteine through the conserved F or W. The D gene is left open where the match is weak. Part of the rows lack a size; the others show once, few, many or a class for expanded clones.

d_call j_call v_call clone_size cdr3_nt cdr3_aa
TRBD1 TRBJ2-1 TRBV13 - TGTGCCAGCAGCTTAGGGTCCCCGACAGGGGCCGGCTACAATGAGCAGTTCTTC CASSLGSPTGAGYNEQFF
- TRBJ1-5 TRBV2 - TGTGCCAGCAGTGAAGCGGTAGCCCCGGGCCAGCCCCAGCATTTT CASSEAVAPGQPQHF
- TRBJ1-3 TRBV6-6 - TGTGCCAGCACTTGGGGGAACACCATATATTTT CASTWGNTIYF
- TRBJ2-7 TRBV18 - TGTGCCAGCTCACCAGCGGCGTACGAGCAGTACTTC CASSPAAYEQYF
TRBD1 TRBJ2-4 TRBV9 - TGTGCCAGCAGCGTACAGGGGGCTGAAAACATTCAGTACTTC CASSVQGAENIQYF
TRBD2 TRBJ2-2 TRBV7-2 - TGTGCCAGCAGTCCTAGCGGGGGAGCGAACACCGGGGAGCTGTTTTTT CASSPSGGANTGELFF
- TRBJ1-1 TRBV14 - TGTGCCAGCAGCCAAGATAGGGGTGTCGCTGAAGCTTTCTTT CASSQDRGVAEAFF
- TRBJ2-7 TRBV6-6 - TGTGCCAGCCTTTTGGCCCTCACCTACGAGCAGTACTTC CASLLALTYEQYF
- TRBJ2-5 TRBV30 - TGTGCCTGGAGTGCCTCCCAAGAGACCCAGTACTTC CAWSASQETQYF
- TRBJ1-2 TRBV19 - TGTGCCAGTAGTATGGAGCAGGGAGGGGACTATGGCTACACCTTC CASSMEQGGDYGYTF
TRBD1 TRBJ1-2 TRBV2 - TGTGCCAGCAGTGGACAGGGACTTAACTATGGCTACACCTTC CASSGQGLNYGYTF
TRBD1 TRBJ1-5 TRBV24-1 - TGTGCCACCAGTGACCGACAGGGTAGCAATCAGCCCCAGCATTTT CATSDRQGSNQPQHF
- TRBJ2-3 TRBV20-1 - TGCAGTGCTAGTCTGGGACAAGGGAATGATGGTACGCAGTATTTT CSASLGQGNDGTQYF
- TRBJ1-4 TRBV21-1 - TGTGCCCGCCGGGGAGCCTTCGCAACTAATGAAAAACTGTTTTTT CARRGAFATNEKLFF
- TRBJ2-7 TRBV7-6 - TGTGCCAGCAGCTCGCAGGGTAACGGCGAGCAGTACTTC CASSSQGNGEQYF
TRBD2 TRBJ2-1 TRBV30 - TGTGCCTGGAGTGTATTGGGGCGGGGGTCTCGACACAATGAGCAGTTCTTC CAWSVLGRGSRHNEQFF
- TRBJ1-1 TRBV6-1 - TGTGCCAGCAGTGAAAGGTTCTTGCGGACTGAAGCTTTCTTT CASSERFLRTEAFF
- TRBJ1-5 TRBV5-3 - TGTGCCAGAAGCTGGGAGACAAAGCATAGCAATCAGCCCCAGCATTTT CARSWETKHSNQPQHF
TRBD2 TRBJ2-6 TRBV6-5 medium-sized TGTGCCACCGGACTAGCGGACTCTGGGGCCAACGTCCTGACTTTC CATGLADSGANVLTF
- TRBJ1-3 TRBV18 once TGTGCCAGCTCACCAGAGAACACCATATATTTT CASSPENTIYF
TRBD2 TRBJ2-2 TRBV15 - TGTGCCACCAGCAGAGCTGGCGGGGGGGCGTATACCGGGGAGCTGTTTTTT CATSRAGGGAYTGELFF
- TRBJ1-2 TRBV6-6 - TGTGCCAGCAGTCGGACCTCGACAGCTAACTATGGCTACACCTTC CASSRTSTANYGYTF
TRBD1 TRBJ2-2 TRBV2 - TGTGCCAGCAGGGACAGGGCGGACACCGGGGAGCTGTTTTTT CASRDRADTGELFF
- TRBJ1-5 TRBV28 - TGTGCCAGCACGGCGGGAATTTCGCCCCAGCATTTT CASTAGISPQHF
TRBD2 TRBJ2-3 TRBV10-3 - TGTGCCATCAGTGTTAGCGGGGCCACAGATACGCAGTATTTT CAISVSGATDTQYF
TRBD1 TRBJ2-4 TRBV7-2 - TGTGCCAGCAGCTCCGGGACAGGGGGCGCAAACATTCAGTACTTC CASSSGTGGANIQYF
TRBD2 TRBJ2-1 TRBV19 - TGTGCCAGTAGTATACCGGGACTAGCGGGATACAATGAGCAGTTCTTC CASSIPGLAGYNEQFF
- TRBJ2-5 TRBV3-1/TRBV3-2 - TGTGCCAGCAGCCAAGGCCTAGCTCGGAGGGGAGAGACCCAGTACTTC CASSQGLARRGETQYF
- TRBJ1-5 TRBV5-6 - TGTGCCAGCAGCTCTGGGTCCCAGGGGAAGAGTCAGCCCCAGCATTTT CASSSGSQGKSQPQHF
TRBD1 TRBJ1-6 TRBV18 - TGTGCCAGCTCACCACCTGGGACAGGGAGCTCACCCCTCCACTTT CASSPPGTGSSPLHF
- TRBJ1-5 TRBV4-2 few TGTGCCAGCAGCCAAGATTGGGGGGCTCAGCCCCAGCATTTT CASSQDWGAQPQHF
- TRBJ1-5 TRBV3-1/TRBV3-2 - TGTGCCAGCAGCCAAGACAGCAATCAGCCCCAGCATTTT CASSQDSNQPQHF
- TRBJ1-1 TRBV5-1 medium-sized TGCGCCAGCAGCTTAACAGGAACGAACACTGAAGCTTTCTTT CASSLTGTNTEAFF
TRBD1 TRBJ1-5 TRBV19 - TGTGCCAGTAGCAAGGGGACAGGGTATCATCAGCCCCAGCATTTT CASSKGTGYHQPQHF
TRBD1 TRBJ2-1 TRBV7-9 - TGTGCCAGCAGCTTAACAGACAGGGGGCAACACAATGAGCAGTTCTTC CASSLTDRGQHNEQFF